This T cell receptor beta chain was recovered during a study of Graves' ophthalmopathy and Graves' hyperthyroidism. Transcripts of RNA were the source for amplifying TCR beta CDR3 regions. The first round was an RT-PCR with HTBI primers, and the second round was a multiplex PCR. MiXCR, run by TCRdb on the multiplex PCR reads, gives a single entry per CDR3 protein. Altogether hundreds of thousands of distinct CDR3 sequences are present, 20% to 25% being singletons, with the ten largest covering under 3%. This CDR3 contains 14 residues. Germline-derived CDR1 and CDR2 are SGHDT and YYEEEE. Trimming pared 1 base from V and 5 bases from J, leaving 12 bases between. Other autoimmune diseases, uncontrolled infections, pregnancy or lactation excluded patients from enrollment. PBMCs stemmed from around 10 ml of fresh peripheral blood.

This rearrangement joins TRBV5-6 to TRBJ1-2, with D possibly matching TRBD1 (6 bases). The origin of this receptor is a woman between 18 and 29 years old with stable Graves' hyperthyroidism. The sample was peripheral blood. The CDR3 reads CASSLPDRAYGYTF. The DNA of the CDR3 is TGTGCCAGCAGCTTGCCGGACAGAGCTTATGGCTACACCTTC.